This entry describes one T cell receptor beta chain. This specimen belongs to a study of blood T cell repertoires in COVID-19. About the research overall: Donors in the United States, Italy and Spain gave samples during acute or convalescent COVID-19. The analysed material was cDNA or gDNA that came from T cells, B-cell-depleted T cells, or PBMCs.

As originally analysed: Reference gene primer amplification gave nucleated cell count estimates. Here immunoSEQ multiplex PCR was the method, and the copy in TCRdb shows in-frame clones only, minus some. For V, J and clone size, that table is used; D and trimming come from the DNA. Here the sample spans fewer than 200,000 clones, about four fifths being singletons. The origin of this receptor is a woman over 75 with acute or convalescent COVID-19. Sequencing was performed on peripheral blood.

The chain's CDR3 is CASSQQDRDYEQYF. In DNA, the CDR3 is TGTGCCAGCAGCCAACAGGACAGGGACTACGAGCAGTACTTC. This sequence joins TRBV3-1 (or the pseudogene TRBV3-2) and TRBJ2-7; 8 bases fit TRBD1. The CDR3 has 14 amino acids. Germline values: CDR1 LGHDT, CDR2 YNNKEL (reference sequence). Trimming at V came to 2 bases and at J to 3 bases, leaving 3 bases not matched to a gene.